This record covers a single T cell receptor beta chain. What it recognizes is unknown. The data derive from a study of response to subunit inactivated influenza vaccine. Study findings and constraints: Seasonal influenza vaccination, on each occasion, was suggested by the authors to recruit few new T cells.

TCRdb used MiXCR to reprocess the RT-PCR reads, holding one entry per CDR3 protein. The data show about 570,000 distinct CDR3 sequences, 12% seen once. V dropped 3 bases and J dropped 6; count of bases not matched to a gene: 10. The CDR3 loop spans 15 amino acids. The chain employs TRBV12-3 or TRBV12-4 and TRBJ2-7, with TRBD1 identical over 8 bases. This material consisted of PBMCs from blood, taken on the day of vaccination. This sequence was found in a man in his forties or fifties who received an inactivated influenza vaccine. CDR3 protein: CASSFRGRLGSEQYF. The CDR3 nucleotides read TGTGCCAGCAGTTTCAGGGGGCGCCTGGGAAGCGAGCAGTACTTC.